The sequence of this T cell receptor (beta chain) was determined in a study of blood T cell repertoires in COVID-19. In the study overall: From the United States, Italy and Spain came samples of acute and convalescent COVID-19. PBMCs, B-cell-depleted T cells, or T cells provided the cDNA or gDNA that made up the material.

The V gene end was trimmed by 5 bases and the J gene end by 2 bases; junction bases not matched to a gene: 10. This CDR3 spans 15 amino acids. Germline values: CDR1 SQVTM, CDR2 ANQGSEA. This clone is a singleton in its sample. Study processing details: How many nucleated cells were present was estimated from reference gene primer amplification. Assay: immunoSEQ multiplex PCR; the TCRdb copy retains only in-frame clones and omits some. That table supplies the V and J calls and clone size; D and trimming were determined from the DNA. The table has 200,000 or so clones, roughly 87% seen once. Sequenced: peripheral blood. The chain joins TRBV29-1 to TRBJ2-3, with 7 bases identical to TRBD1. The clonotype originates from a middle-aged man with active or convalescent COVID-19. The CDR3: CSVSDWDRDTDTQYF. For the CDR3, the DNA is TGCAGCGTTTCAGATTGGGACAGAGACACAGATACGCAGTATTTT.